Sequencing of this T cell receptor beta chain was carried out in a study of T cell responses to AZD1222 COVID-19 vaccine. Points on this clone: Its antigen is still unknown.

Sequenced by immunoSEQ multiplex PCR; TCRdb stores in-frame clones only, minus some. The sample shows about 120,000 clones, 70% to 90% of them seen only once. J gave up 4 bases and V 4 bases, and 11 bases lay outside the gene matches. This CDR3 is 16 amino acids long. Study outcomes and limitations: Repertoire sampling was restricted to post-peak T cell response timepoints. When two AZD1222 doses had been given, Spike-specific TCR breadth and depth rose.

The clonotype comes from an adult who received the AZD1222 COVID-19 vaccine. The rearrangement uses TRBV5-3 and TRBJ1-5; TRBD1 matches 7 bases. TRBV5-3 is given ORF status, its function remaining uncertain. Sequencing used peripheral blood, obtained 28 days after the second AZD1222 dose. The CDR3 here is CARSLKLTGRNQPQHF. CDR3 nucleotide sequence: TGTGCCAGAAGCCTCAAGCTGACAGGGAGAAATCAGCCCCAGCATTTT.